The following is a T cell receptor beta chain sequence with its context. No antigen is known for it. These data belong to a study of cytomegalovirus exposure and HLA in healthy donors. The study's findings and limits: Rates of TCR association differed by HLA locus in a later analysis, with DRB1 highest and HLA-C lowest. Whilst most TCR sequences proved rare, a subset of public TCRs occurred across many donors.

The CDR3 spans 15 residues. V shed 1 base, J shed 3 bases, and the junction held 4 bases outside the gene matches. The V gene's germline CDR1 is LGHNA and CDR2 YSLEER. PCR amplification relied on 60 Vbeta primers (plus 13 Jbeta primers). The assay was immunoSEQ multiplex PCR, and TCRdb's table has in-frame clones only and misses some. The table records some 210,000 clones, approximately 83% of them present only once. This chain links TRBV4-3 with TRBJ2-7; 9 nucleotides line up with TRBD1. The source material was PBMCs. The clonotype was recovered from a woman aged 45-65 years in good health and CMV-seropositive. CDR3 nucleotide sequence: TGCGCCAGCAGCCAAGCCAGGGACAGGGTCTACGAGCAGTACTTC. Protein: CASSQARDRVYEQYF.